This note documents a single T cell receptor beta chain sequence. Its cognate antigen is unknown. The PCR had 60 Vbeta and 13 Jbeta primers. Clones were sequenced by immunoSEQ multiplex PCR, and TCRdb holds only the in-frame ones, with some missing. The sample shows 110,000 to 150,000 clones, about four fifths of them seen only once. This record belongs to a study of cytomegalovirus exposure and HLA in healthy donors. Across the whole study: In an earlier analysis, 95 million to 130 million unique TCR beta sequences were found from some 200 million T cells. Whole-study results and caveats: A prior analysis recorded that most TCR beta V segments were productive about 87% or about 30% of the time. When presence/absence was analysed, sequencing depth was taken to be roughly uniform across donors. Analysis performed later showed TCR beta chains linked to HLA being more clonally expanded than equally common others.

Trimming left V 0 bases short and J 5 bases short, with 11 bases between. CDR1 SGHTS and CDR2 YDEGEE come from the germline V gene. CDR3 length: 14 amino acids. The V gene is TRBV5-8, the J gene TRBJ2-5; D is perhaps TRBD2 (6 bases). Material for sequencing was PBMCs. The receptor was derived from a man aged 35 to 55 in good health and CMV-seronegative. This CDR3 is CASSLGFSGETQYF. The CDR3 region has the DNA TGTGCCAGCAGCTTGGGCTTCAGCGGGGAGACCCAGTACTTC.